This T cell receptor (beta chain) came from a study of early T cells in non-severe SARS-CoV-2 infection. From the 5' RACE reads, TCRdb called clonotypes with MiXCR, one entry per CDR3 protein. The table lists fewer than 85,000 distinct CDR3 sequences, 15% to 19% of them singletons. V gave up 0 bases and J gave up 5 bases, with 13 bases separating them. The CDR3 sequence is 15 residues long. Germline V gives CDR1 LGHNA, CDR2 YSLEER. This sequence originates from an adult who was a healthcare worker with PCR-confirmed SARS-CoV-2 infection or an uninfected control (not recorded which). Sequencing input: whole blood. The chain combines TRBV4-3 with TRBJ2-5; the D is unclear. In DNA, the CDR3 is TGCGCCAGCAGCCAAGATGGTAATGCGAGGGAGACCCAGTACTTC. Translating it yields CASSQDGNARETQYF.